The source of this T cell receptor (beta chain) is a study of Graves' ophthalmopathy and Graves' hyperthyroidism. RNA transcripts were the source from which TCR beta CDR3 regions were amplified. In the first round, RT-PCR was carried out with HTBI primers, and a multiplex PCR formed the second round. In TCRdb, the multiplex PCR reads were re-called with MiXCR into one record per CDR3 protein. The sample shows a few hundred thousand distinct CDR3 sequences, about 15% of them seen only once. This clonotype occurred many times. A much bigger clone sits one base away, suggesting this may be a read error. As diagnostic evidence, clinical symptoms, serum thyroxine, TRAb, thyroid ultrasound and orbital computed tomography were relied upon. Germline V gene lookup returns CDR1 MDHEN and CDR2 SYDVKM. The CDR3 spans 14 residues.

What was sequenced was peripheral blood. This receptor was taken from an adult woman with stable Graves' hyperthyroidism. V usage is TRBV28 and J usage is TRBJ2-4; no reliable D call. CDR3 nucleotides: TGTGCCAGCAGTGTGACCCCAGCCAAAAACATTAAGTACTTC. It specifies CASSVTPAKNIKYF. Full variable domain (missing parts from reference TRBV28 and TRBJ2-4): DVKVTQSSRYLVKRTGEKVFLECVQDMDHENMFWYRQDPGLGLRLIYFSYDVKMKEKGDIPEGYSVSREKKERFSLILESASTNQTSMYLCASSVTPAKNIKYFGAGTRLSVL.